These T cell receptor beta chains were read from a single sample in a study of graft-versus-host responses after intestinal transplantation. Here immunoSEQ multiplex PCR was the method, and the copy in TCRdb shows in-frame clones only, minus some. The sample records roughly 90,000 clones, about nine tenths being singletons. Antigen specificity for these receptors is unknown. Material: unstimulated CD8+ T cells sorted from spleen or lymph node cells, obtained before intestinal transplant. All receptors derive from a human donor who received an intestinal transplant. The conserved cysteine and the conserved F or W are not part of the CDR3 here. The order of the fields is J gene, V gene, CDR3 length, CDR3 protein.

j_gene: TRBJ1-1; v_gene: TRBV14; len: 10; CDR3aa: ASSQEERGAF
j_gene: TRBJ1-3; v_gene: TRBV9; len: 14; CDR3aa: ASSVDIWGTGNTIY
j_gene: TRBJ1-3; v_gene: TRBV5-1; len: 15; CDR3aa: ASSWGVGGNLRNTIY
j_gene: TRBJ2-1; v_gene: TRBV28; len: 13; CDR3aa: ASSSRAHSYNEQF
j_gene: TRBJ2-2; v_gene: TRBV13; len: 14; CDR3aa: ASSSDLAGSTGELF
j_gene: TRBJ2-7; v_gene: TRBV27; len: 13; CDR3aa: ASSLRAGEGYEQY
j_gene: TRBJ2-7; v_gene: TRBV6-1; len: 12; CDR3aa: ASGGTGSSYEQY
j_gene: TRBJ2-7; v_gene: TRBV6-5; len: 12; CDR3aa: ASSYVTEGYEQY
j_gene: TRBJ2-7; v_gene: TRBV2; len: 11; CDR3aa: ASSDYSGQGAY
j_gene: TRBJ2-5; v_gene: TRBV10-2; len: 12; CDR3aa: ASSESQGSETQY
j_gene: TRBJ2-5; v_gene: TRBV4-1; len: 13; CDR3aa: ASSQPRENQETQY